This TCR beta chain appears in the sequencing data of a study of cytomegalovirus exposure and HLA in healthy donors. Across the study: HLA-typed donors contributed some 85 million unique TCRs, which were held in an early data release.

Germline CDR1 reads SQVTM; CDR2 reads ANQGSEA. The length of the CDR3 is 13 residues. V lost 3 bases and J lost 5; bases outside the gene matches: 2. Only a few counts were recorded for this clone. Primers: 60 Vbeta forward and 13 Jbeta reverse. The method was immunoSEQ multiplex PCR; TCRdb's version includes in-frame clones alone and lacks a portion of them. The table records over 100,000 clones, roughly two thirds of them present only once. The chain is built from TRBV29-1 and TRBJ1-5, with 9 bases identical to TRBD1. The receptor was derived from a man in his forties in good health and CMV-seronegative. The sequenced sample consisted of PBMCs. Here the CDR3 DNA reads TGCAGCGTTGAGGGACAGGGAGATCAGCCCCAGCATTTT. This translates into CSVEGQGDQPQHF.